These 27 T cell receptor beta chains originate from one sample sequenced in a study of post-analysis software for immune sequencing data. For these TCRs, the target antigens are not known. Unique molecular identifiers were built into the TCR beta cDNA libraries. TCRdb passed the PCR reads through MiXCR, listing each CDR3 protein once. The profile shows roughly 600,000 distinct CDR3 sequences, about 40% of them singletons. Study-wide results and limits: There were a few TRBV segments more frequent in patients than controls, and TRBV5-6, TRBV5-1 and TRBV20-1 were among them.

Sequencing was performed on blood. The receptors were gathered from a girl under 18 with multiple sclerosis.

This chain uses TRBV4-1 with TRBJ2-1; D assignment may be TRBD1 or TRBD2 (6 bases each). The CDR3 runs to 16 residues. The germline V gene has CDR1 MGHRA and CDR2 YSYEKL. Trimming left V 4 bases short and J 5 bases short, with 18 bases between. The CDR3 here is CASSPIPRRGHNEQFF. In DNA form, the CDR3 reads TGCGCCAGCAGCCCCATCCCACGACGGGGGCACAATGAGCAGTTCTTC.

The table lists this clonotype with a few counts. V is TRBV20-1 and J is TRBJ2-7, with a possible D match to TRBD2 (6 bases). Looked up from germline, CDR1 is DFQATT and CDR2 is SNEGSKA (reference sequence). With 0 bases removed from V and 2 bases from J, the gap between germline ends came to 23 bases. This CDR3 region has 18 residues. CDR3 sequence: CSARDPTGGGSNPYEQYF. The CDR3 nucleotides read TGCAGTGCTAGAGATCCTACAGGAGGAGGGAGCAACCCCTACGAGCAGTACTTC.

The V call is TRBV25-1, the J call TRBJ2-1, with D perhaps matching TRBD2 (6 bases). With 5 bases removed from V and 10 bases from J, the gap between germline ends came to 15 bases. The germline V gene has CDR1 MGHDK and CDR2 SYGVNS. The CDR3 has 13 residues. The chain's CDR3 is CASSPREADEQFF. CDR3 in DNA: TGTGCCAGCAGTCCCAGGGAGGCTGACGAGCAGTTCTTC. The full variable domain, rest sourced from reference TRBV25-1 and TRBJ2-1, is EADIYQTPRYLVIGTGKKITLECSQTMGHDKMYWYQQDPGMELHLIHYSYGVNSTEKGDLSSESTVSRIRTEHFPLTLESARPSHTSQYLCASSPREADEQFFGPGTRLTVL.

This clonotype has more than one count but fewer than ten. V usage is TRBV20-1 and J usage is TRBJ2-3, with a tentative D call TRBD1 (5 bases). V dropped 1 base and J dropped 6 bases, with 14 bases sitting between them. CDR1 and CDR2 from the germline V gene are DFQATT and SNEGSKA (reference sequence). This CDR3 spans 14 amino acids. The CDR3 DNA sequence: TGCAGTGCTAGAGCCCGAAGGGGTCCGGATACGCAGTATTTT. Translated: CSARARRGPDTQYF.

The chain has TRBV20-1 and TRBJ1-2, with no clear D. Trimming removed 3 bases at V and 8 bases at J, with 16 bases between. Germline-derived CDR1 and CDR2 are DFQATT and SNEGSKA (reference sequence). There are 13 residues in the CDR3. CDR3 sequence reads: CSASRGLGRGYTF. The CDR3 DNA follows: TGCAGTGCTAGTAGAGGGCTCGGGAGGGGCTACACCTTC.

The chain has TRBV29-1 and TRBJ2-5; D is unresolved. The CDR3 is made up of 10 amino acids. V lost 6 bases, J lost 0 bases, and 2 bases lay in between. Germline V gives CDR1 SQVTM, CDR2 ANQGSEA. Here the CDR3 reads CSVYQETQYF. CDR3 nucleotides: TGCAGCGTATACCAAGAGACCCAGTACTTC.

The chain has TRBV12-3 or TRBV12-4 and TRBJ2-4; no clear D gene. The J call is doubtful: the DNA matches TRBJ2-7 better. The CDR3 sequence is 13 residues long. In DNA form, the CDR3 reads TGTGCCAGCAGACAGTCTCTTCTTGTCGAGCAGTACTTC. Protein product: CASRQSLLVEQYF.

The chain combines TRBV7-8 with TRBJ1-2; 8 nucleotides match TRBD1. This CDR3 is 15 amino acids long. V dropped 3 bases and J dropped 6; count of bases not matched to a gene: 9. Germline V gene data show CDR1 as SGHVS and CDR2 as FQNEAQ. The CDR3 DNA follows: TGTGCCAGCAGCTTGCTTCGCCAGGGGGCGGATGGCTACACCTTC. Its translation: CASSLLRQGADGYTF.

The chain employs TRBV7-2 and TRBJ2-1; D remains ambiguous. The CDR3 is 12 residues long. CDR1 SGHTA and CDR2 FQGNSA come from the germline V gene. Trimming took off 11 bases at V and 7 bases at J, with 15 bases between the two ends. The CDR3, as DNA: TGTGCCTGCTCCCTGGGGTGGAATGAGCAGTTCTTC. Encoded protein: CACSLGWNEQFF.

This chain connects TRBV12-3 or TRBV12-4 to TRBJ1-1; tentative D call: TRBD1 (6 bases). V shed 3 bases and J shed 5 bases, with 16 bases lying between them. The CDR3 has 15 amino acids. DNA of the CDR3: TGTGCCAGCAGTTTGTATTTCAGGGGCAAAACTGAAGCTTTCTTT. This translates into CASSLYFRGKTEAFF.

This clonotype was observed a few times. This chain links TRBV7-9 with TRBJ1-2; the D gene is possibly TRBD1 (5 bases). Trimming took 1 base from V and 6 from J, leaving 18 bases between them. The CDR3 length is 16 residues. CDR1 is SEHNR, CDR2 FQNEAQ, per germline (reference sequence). CDR3 bases: TGTGCCAGCAGCTTAGGGGGGGTGCGGGGAACAAATGGCTACACCTTC. Its protein product is CASSLGGVRGTNGYTF. The full variable domain, its missing parts supplied by reference TRBV7-9 and TRBJ1-2, is DTGVSQNPRHKITKRGQNVTFRCDPISEHNRLYWYRQTLGQGPEFLTYFQNEAQLEKSRLLSDRFSAERPKGSFSTLEIQRTEQGDSAMYLCASSLGGVRGTNGYTFGSGTRLTVV.

The CDR3, as DNA: TGTGCCAGCAGCTTAGCGCAGGTTGACTTAGGAAACACTGAAGCTTTCTTT. Translated: CASSLAQVDLGNTEAFF. The genes are TRBV7-6 and TRBJ1-1; D gene ambiguous. V was shortened by 0 bases and J by 2 bases, with 16 bases between the two germline ends. CDR3 length: 17 residues. Germline-derived CDR1 and CDR2 are SGHVS and FNYEAQ.

The chain carries TRBV12-3 or TRBV12-4 and TRBJ2-1; 10 positions agree with TRBD2. This CDR3 region has 16 residues. The trim removed 3 bases at V and 8 bases at J, leaving 10 bases unmatched. CDR3 in amino acids: CASSFLASGSEDEQFF. The CDR3 nucleotides read TGTGCCAGCAGTTTCCTGGCTAGCGGGAGTGAGGATGAGCAGTTCTTC.

This chain uses TRBV6-5 with TRBJ1-5; D unclear. The CDR3 spans 15 residues. V lost 0 bases and J 0 bases, leaving 6 bases between the germline ends. CDR1 and CDR2 (germline): MNHEY, SVGAGI. CDR3 bases: TGTGCCAGCAGTTACTCGGTCGTTAGCAATCAGCCCCAGCATTTT. This translates into CASSYSVVSNQPQHF.

This clonotype has only a few counts. The V gene is TRBV12-3 or TRBV12-4, the J gene TRBJ2-3; 8 nucleotides line up with TRBD1. CDR3 size: 13 residues. J lost 6 bases, V lost 5 bases, and 4 bases had no gene match. CDR3 loop: CASSPTGADTQYF. CDR3 coding DNA: TGTGCCAGCAGTCCGACAGGGGCCGATACGCAGTATTTT.

The V and J genes are TRBV27 and TRBJ2-1, with TRBD1 as a possible D gene (5 bases). The V end lost 5 bases, the J end lost 3 bases, and 17 bases lay between the germline ends. Germline CDR1 and CDR2: MNHEY and SMNVEV (reference sequence). This CDR3 has 16 amino acids. CDR3 bases: TGTGCCAGCAGTCACTGGGTCAGGGCCGGCTACAATGAGCAGTTCTTC. As protein: CASSHWVRAGYNEQFF.

The chain combines TRBV7-9 with TRBJ2-7; D is undetermined. CDR3 length: 15 residues. V was clipped by 4 bases and J by 4 bases, with 17 bases between them. Germline values: CDR1 SEHNR, CDR2 FQNEAQ (reference sequence). The CDR3 here is CASSSGEYKPYEQYF. The CDR3 DNA follows: TGTGCCAGCAGCTCGGGCGAATATAAACCTTACGAGCAGTACTTC.

This clonotype appeared a few times. The rearrangement links TRBV7-2 to TRBJ2-4; a possible D gene is TRBD1 (6 bases). Per the germline V gene, CDR1 is SGHTA and CDR2 is FQGNSA. V dropped 5 bases and J dropped 5 bases, with 13 bases sitting between them. CDR3 size: 14 residues. The CDR3 DNA is TGTGCCAGCAGCGACGGGACACACCAAAACATTCAGTACTTC. This sequence encodes CASSDGTHQNIQYF.

The chain uses TRBV10-3 and TRBJ1-2, with D uncertain. The V and J ends lost 3 bases and 7 bases respectively, with 9 bases between them. CDR1 and CDR2 (germline): ENHRY, SYGVKD. The CDR3 has 12 residues. The CDR3 DNA follows: TGTGCCATCAGTGACGCACGCGGTGGCTACACCTTC. Translated: CAISDARGGYTF.

The rearrangement uses TRBV4-1 and TRBJ2-1, with D perhaps TRBD1 or TRBD2 (7 bases each). V was trimmed by 2 bases and J by 9 bases, leaving 20 bases between them. The CDR3 consists of 16 residues. The germline V gene encodes CDR1 MGHRA and CDR2 YSYEKL. DNA for the CDR3: TGCGCCAGCAGCCAATCCATGATGGCAGGGGGGGCTGAGCAGTTCTTC. Protein: CASSQSMMAGGAEQFF.

This chain connects TRBV12-3 or TRBV12-4 to TRBJ2-1; 7 bases line up with TRBD1. V dropped 5 bases and J dropped 6; count of bases not matched to a gene: 4. This CDR3 has 13 amino acids. CDR3 amino acids: CASSTGDGNEQFF. The CDR3, as DNA: TGTGCCAGCAGTACAGGGGATGGCAATGAGCAGTTCTTC.

V gene TRBV12-3 or TRBV12-4 combines with J gene TRBJ2-7, with no clear D. The J call is in doubt because the DNA end fits TRBJ2-4 better. This CDR3 is built from 14 residues. For the CDR3, the DNA is TGTGCCAGCAGTTTAGCTTTCAGCACAAACATTCAGTACTTC. It specifies CASSLAFSTNIQYF.

This clonotype has a count of ten or more. V is TRBV7-8 and J is TRBJ1-2; TRBD1 is a possible D gene (6 bases). Germline values: CDR1 SGHVS, CDR2 FQNEAQ. The CDR3 consists of 14 residues. V dropped 1 base and J dropped 6 bases, with 12 bases sitting between them. The CDR3, as DNA: TGTGCCAGCAGCTTAGGTCAGGGGATCGATGGCTACACCTTC. Its translation is CASSLGQGIDGYTF.

This clonotype appeared a few times. This chain connects TRBV4-1 to TRBJ2-7; 7 bases fit TRBD1. Unmatched junction bases numbered 7, after V lost 3 bases and J lost 2 bases. This CDR3 comprises 15 residues. Germline V gene lookup returns CDR1 MGHRA and CDR2 YSYEKL. CDR3 region: CASSQRTGITYEQYF. The CDR3 DNA reads TGCGCCAGCAGCCAGAGGACAGGAATTACCTACGAGCAGTACTTC.

This clonotype has a count of ten or more. This chain links TRBV7-8 with TRBJ2-1; 9 bases are shared with TRBD2. The ends lost 5 bases at V and 10 bases at J; junction bases unmatched: 6. This CDR3 has 13 residues. The germline V gene encodes CDR1 SGHVS and CDR2 FQNEAQ. CDR3 protein: CASSRGLANEQFF. The CDR3 bases are TGTGCCAGCAGCAGGGGACTAGCAAACGAGCAGTTCTTC. Supplemented by reference TRBV7-8 and TRBJ2-1, the full variable domain reads GAGVSQSPRYKVAKRGQDVALRCDPISGHVSLFWYQQALGQGPEFLTYFQNEAQLDKSGLPSDRFFAERPEGSVSTLKIQRTQQEDSAVYLCASSRGLANEQFFGPGTRLTVL.

This clonotype appeared a few times. This chain links TRBV12-3 or TRBV12-4 with TRBJ2-3, with D tentatively TRBD2 (6 bases). The CDR3 contains 12 residues. The V gene lost 5 bases and the J gene lost 6 bases, with 9 bases spanning the gap. CDR3: CASSEREDTQYF. The DNA of the CDR3 is TGTGCCAGCAGTGAACGGGAGGATACGCAGTATTTT.

V usage is TRBV20-1 and J usage is TRBJ2-3; 11 bases map to TRBD2. V shed 4 bases, J shed 1 base, and the junction held 10 bases outside the gene matches. CDR3 length: 17 residues. Germline V CDR1 and CDR2: DFQATT, SNEGSKA (reference sequence). CDR3 in amino acids: CSATRLAGGPRTDTQYF. CDR3 nucleotides: TGCAGTGCTACAAGGCTAGCGGGAGGCCCGCGCACAGATACGCAGTATTTT.